These T cell receptor beta chains were read from a single sample in a study of sequential checkpoint blockade in melanoma. Profiled with immunoSEQ multiplex PCR; TCRdb holds only in-frame clones, not every one. Altogether several thousand clones are present, roughly 75% being singletons, with the ten largest covering around a sixth. The starting material was CD8+ T cells sorted from blood (inferred from file names), obtained from a patient given nivolumab and ipilimumab in sequence. The receptor source for this set is a human donor with melanoma. Each CDR3 is given with its conserved first and last residue. D genes are given only for firm matches. Clone size is shown for a subset of rows, as once, few, many or a class of expanded clone.

cdr3_nt,cdr3_aa,d_call,clone_size,v_call,j_call
TGCGCCAGCAGCTCCCTACAGGGGATCTCCTACGAGCAGTACTTC,CASSSLQGISYEQYF,TRBD1,few,TRBV5-1,TRBJ2-7
TGTGCCAGCAGCTTAGAAGGGACAGGGGTCTATGGCTACACCTTC,CASSLEGTGVYGYTF,TRBD1,few,TRBV7-2,TRBJ1-2
TGTGCCAGCAGCTTAGCTAGCGGGAGCGGTCTCCAAGAATCCCAGTACTTC,CASSLASGSGLQESQYF,TRBD2,.,TRBV11-2,TRBJ2-5
TGCGCCAGCAGCTCCGGGACTAGAAGAGGGACCGGGGAGCTGTTTTTT,CASSSGTRRGTGELFF,TRBD2,.,TRBV4-3,TRBJ2-2
TGTGCCAGCAGCTTAGAAGTGGGGGGTTCGAACACCGGGGAGCTGTTTTTT,CASSLEVGGSNTGELFF,.,medium-sized,TRBV7-9,TRBJ2-2
TGTGCCACCAGCAGAGAGGCCCCGGGAGTGCAGTTCTTC,CATSREAPGVQFF,.,.,TRBV15,TRBJ2-1
TGTGCCAGCAGAAGGAGCCAAGAGACCCAGTACTTC,CASRRSQETQYF,.,.,TRBV7-3,TRBJ2-5
TGTGCCAGCAGTTTATCAATGTGGGAGGGCCCCTACAATGAGCAGTTCTTC,CASSLSMWEGPYNEQFF,TRBD2,.,TRBV28,TRBJ2-1
TGTGCCAGCACCCAAGAGGGAGGGGGATCAATCTACGAGCAGTACTTC,CASTQEGGGSIYEQYF,.,few,TRBV6-7,TRBJ2-7
TGTGCCAGTAGTCGGAGGGGTCTTGAAAACACCATATATTTT,CASSRRGLENTIYF,.,few,TRBV19,TRBJ1-3
TGCGCCAGCAGCTTGGGACAGGGTAACGACGAGCAGTACTTC,CASSLGQGNDEQYF,TRBD1,.,TRBV5-1,TRBJ2-7
TGCGCCAGCAGCCAGGACAGTGCGGACTACAATGAGCAGTTCTTC,CASSQDSADYNEQFF,.,.,TRBV4-3,TRBJ2-1
TGTGCCGGTTTGGGGGCCGACACAGATACGCAGTATTTT,CAGLGADTDTQYF,.,.,TRBV2,TRBJ2-3
TGTGCCAGCTCACAAGGAGGGAGGCCCTACGAGCAGTACTTC,CASSQGGRPYEQYF,.,.,TRBV18,TRBJ2-7
TGTGCCAGCAGTTTAATAGGACTAGCAGACGAGCAGTACTTC,CASSLIGLADEQYF,TRBD2,.,TRBV28,TRBJ2-7
TGTGCCAGCAGCCAGACCGAGGACAGGGTAGCCAAAAACATTCAGTACTTC,CASSQTEDRVAKNIQYF,TRBD1,.,TRBV14,TRBJ2-4
TGTGCCAGCAGCTTCGGGGGTTCGGCTAAGCCCCAGCATTTT,CASSFGGSAKPQHF,.,.,TRBV5-4,TRBJ1-5
TGTGCCAGCAGTTTATACCCAGGGTCGTCTTACAATGAGCAGTTCTTC,CASSLYPGSSYNEQFF,.,.,TRBV28,TRBJ2-1
TGTGCCAGCAGTTTGGGACTAGTTCAAGGCACAGATACGCAGTATTTT,CASSLGLVQGTDTQYF,TRBD2,.,TRBV6-5,TRBJ2-3
TGTGCCAGCAGCCAAAACCCGACTAGCGGGGGGCCCGCAGATACGCAGTATTTT,CASSQNPTSGGPADTQYF,TRBD2,.,TRBV4-2,TRBJ2-3
TGTGCCAGCAGCCCCGTGGGGACTAGCTCGGGTACGCAGTATTTT,CASSPVGTSSGTQYF,TRBD2,.,TRBV7-9,TRBJ2-3
TGTGCCAGCAGCTTTAATCCGTATAACTATGGCTACACCTTC,CASSFNPYNYGYTF,.,.,TRBV27,TRBJ1-2
TGCGCCAGCAGCTTGGCAGGGGTGGACGAGCAGTACTTC,CASSLAGVDEQYF,.,.,TRBV5-1,TRBJ2-7
TGTGCCAGCAGTGCCGGGACAAACGCTAACTATGGCTACACCTTC,CASSAGTNANYGYTF,.,.,TRBV2,TRBJ1-2
TGTGCCAGCGAGTCCCACAATGAGCAGTTCTTC,CASESHNEQFF,.,few,TRBV6-6,TRBJ2-1
TGTGCCAGCAGTCCATTACCGGGACAGGGGTACGAGCAGTACTTC,CASSPLPGQGYEQYF,TRBD1,once,TRBV6-1,TRBJ2-7
TGTGCCAGCAGCCCACCAGGAGGCGGCAATCAGCCCCAGCATTTT,CASSPPGGGNQPQHF,.,.,TRBV7-9,TRBJ1-5
TGCGCCAGCAGCCAAGCAAAGGGGATCTACGAGCAGTACTTC,CASSQAKGIYEQYF,.,.,TRBV4-1,TRBJ2-7
TGTGCCAGCAGCCCCGGGGTAGCGGCCAAAAACATTCAGTACTTC,CASSPGVAAKNIQYF,.,.,TRBV9,TRBJ2-4
TGTGCCAGCAGCCAGGGGAGCAATCAGCCCCAGCATTTT,CASSQGSNQPQHF,.,.,TRBV6-4,TRBJ1-5
TGTGCCAGCAGCCAGACAACTTATAGCAATCAGCCCCAGCATTTT,CASSQTTYSNQPQHF,.,.,TRBV4-2,TRBJ1-5
TGTGCCTGGAGTGTAGTTCGGGAAAAACTGTTTTTT,CAWSVVREKLFF,.,.,TRBV30,TRBJ1-4
TGTGCCAGCAGTTACTCGGTGCGGGGCGAGCAGTACTTC,CASSYSVRGEQYF,.,few,TRBV6-5,TRBJ2-7
TGTGCCAGCTCACCGGGATCGGGACAGGTCTACTCCAGCTCCTACGAGCAGTACTTC,CASSPGSGQVYSSSYEQYF,TRBD1,.,TRBV18,TRBJ2-7
TGTGCCAGCAGTTTAGGCGGTGGCTATGGCTACACCTTC,CASSLGGGYGYTF,.,.,TRBV27,TRBJ1-2
TGTGCCAGTAGTATTACCCCAGACAGGGTTGCTGGCTACACCTTC,CASSITPDRVAGYTF,TRBD1,.,TRBV19,TRBJ1-2
TGCGCCAGCAGCCAATCTTCAGGAGGAAACACTGAAGCTTTCTTT,CASSQSSGGNTEAFF,.,.,TRBV4-1,TRBJ1-1
TGTGCCAGCAGCTTAGAAATCGGCGGGACCTACGAGCAGTACTTC,CASSLEIGGTYEQYF,.,.,TRBV11-2,TRBJ2-7
TGCGCCAGCAGCCAAGAAGGACTTTTTCAAGAGACCCAGTACTTC,CASSQEGLFQETQYF,.,.,TRBV4-3,TRBJ2-5
TGTGCCAGCTGCCCCTCGAGCGGGGAACCAATTAGCACAGATACGCAGTATTTT,CASCPSSGEPISTDTQYF,.,.,TRBV21-1,TRBJ2-3
TGTGCCACCAAGCGGGCTGGCTCCTATAATTCACCCCTCCACTTT,CATKRAGSYNSPLHF,.,.,TRBV15,TRBJ1-6
TGTGCCAGCAGCCGGACTAGCGGGAGCCCAGATACGCAGTATTTT,CASSRTSGSPDTQYF,TRBD2,.,TRBV6-5,TRBJ2-3
TGTGCCAGCAGCGCCGCCCTGGGACTAGCGGGAGACGACATTCAGTACTTC,CASSAALGLAGDDIQYF,TRBD2,.,TRBV7-9,TRBJ2-4
TGTGCCAGCTCACCACCGGTAGGGGAAGACGTTGGGACAGATACGCAGTATTTT,CASSPPVGEDVGTDTQYF,.,.,TRBV18,TRBJ2-3
TGTGCCAGCAGTGAAGTGGGACAGGGGCGCGAGCAGTACTTC,CASSEVGQGREQYF,TRBD1,.,TRBV25-1,TRBJ2-7
TGCGCCAGCAGCCTCAGCCGGGGGGACTATGGCTACACCTTC,CASSLSRGDYGYTF,.,.,TRBV4-1,TRBJ1-2
TGTGCCAGCAGCCAAGAGGGCAGGGGCAATCAGCCCCAGCATTTT,CASSQEGRGNQPQHF,.,few,TRBV4-2,TRBJ1-5
TGTGCCAGCAGCAGCCCCCCGCTAGCGGTCTACAATGAGCAGTTCTTC,CASSSPPLAVYNEQFF,TRBD2,.,TRBV7-6,TRBJ2-1
TGCGCCAGCAGCCGTTTTAGCGGGGGCACTGAAGCTTTCTTT,CASSRFSGGTEAFF,.,.,TRBV4-3,TRBJ1-1
TGTGCCAGCAGCCCCTGGGAGGATGCAACTAATGAAAAACTGTTTTTT,CASSPWEDATNEKLFF,.,.,TRBV7-9,TRBJ1-4
TGTGCCAGCAGCCTCAGGGGGTACCAAGAGACCCAGTACTTC,CASSLRGYQETQYF,TRBD1,.,TRBV28,TRBJ2-5
TGTGCCAGCAGGATTGGGGGGGACAGGCCCACGGACACCATATATTTT,CASRIGGDRPTDTIYF,TRBD1,.,TRBV7-2,TRBJ1-3
TGTGCCAGCAGCAGCGTGGGGGGGTCCTATGGCTACACCTTC,CASSSVGGSYGYTF,.,few,TRBV6-1,TRBJ1-2